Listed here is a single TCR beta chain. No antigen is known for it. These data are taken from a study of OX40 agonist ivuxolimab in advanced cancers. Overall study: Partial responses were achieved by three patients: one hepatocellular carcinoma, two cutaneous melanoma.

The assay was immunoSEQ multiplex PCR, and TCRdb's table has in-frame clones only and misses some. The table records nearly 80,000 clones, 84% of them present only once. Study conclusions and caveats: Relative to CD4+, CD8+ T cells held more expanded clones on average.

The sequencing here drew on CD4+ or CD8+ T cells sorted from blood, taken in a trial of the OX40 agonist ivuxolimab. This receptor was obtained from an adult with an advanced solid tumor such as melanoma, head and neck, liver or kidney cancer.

DNA for the CDR3: TGTGCCTGGACCCCCGACAGCGTAAGCAATCAGCCCCAGCATTTT. This sequence encodes CAWTPDSVSNQPQHF. V gene TRBV30 combines with J gene TRBJ1-5; a weak D match, TRBD1 (5 bases). V shed 4 bases and J shed 1 base, with 14 bases lying between them. Germline CDR1 and CDR2: GTSNPN and SVGIG (reference sequence). The CDR3 runs to 15 residues.